The 18 T cell receptor beta chains presented below share a single source sample, sequenced in a study of T cell responses to AZD1222 COVID-19 vaccine. Clones were sequenced by immunoSEQ multiplex PCR, and TCRdb holds only the in-frame ones, with some missing. The repertoire holds about 130,000 clones, more than 90% seen once, with 1.1% in the top ten. Sequenced here: peripheral blood, sampled 28 days after the second AZD1222 dose. All receptors derive from an adult who received the AZD1222 COVID-19 vaccine.

This chain connects TRBV9 to TRBJ2-3; 12 bases are shared with TRBD2. After removal of 2 bases from V and 6 bases from J, the junction contained 10 bases not matched to a gene. The CDR3 has 17 amino acids. CDR1 is SGDLS and CDR2 is YYNGEE in the germline V gene. The CDR3 is CASSVGTSGSVRDTQYF. CDR3 in DNA: TGTGCCAGCAGCGTCGGGACTAGCGGGTCGGTCCGGGATACGCAGTATTTT.

The gene calls are TRBV11-3 and TRBJ2-1; TRBD2 agrees at 13 bases. The CDR3 runs to 15 residues. J was trimmed by 9 bases and V by 5 bases; bases with no gene match: 7. Looked up from germline, CDR1 is SGHNT and CDR2 is YENEEA. As DNA, the CDR3 is TGTGCCAGCAGCCGAACTAGCGGGGGGGCAGGTGAGCAGTTCTTC. Its translation is CASSRTSGGAGEQFF.

J is TRBJ1-1 and V is TRBV6-5; D may be TRBD1 (6 bases). Trimming took off 5 bases at V and 5 bases at J, with 15 bases between the two ends. Germline values: CDR1 MNHEY, CDR2 SVGAGI. This CDR3 spans 14 amino acids. In DNA form, the CDR3 reads TGTGCCAGCAGTCCCAGGGGCCCGGGGACTGAAGCTTTCTTT. Translating it yields CASSPRGPGTEAFF.

The chain links TRBV19 to TRBJ1-5; 7 nucleotides match TRBD1. The V segment lost 6 bases and the J segment 4 bases; nucleotides outside the gene matches: 12. Germline CDR1 LNHDA, CDR2 SQIVND (reference sequence). CDR3 length: 16 residues. CDR3 region: CASSPTGNLRNQPQHF. CDR3 bases: TGTGCCAGTAGCCCGACAGGGAATCTCAGGAATCAGCCCCAGCATTTT.

This clone was recorded a few times. The gene calls are TRBV13 and TRBJ1-1; D ambiguous. Looked up from germline, CDR1 is PRHDT and CDR2 is FYEKMQ (reference sequence). The CDR3 contains 13 residues. V was clipped by 5 bases and J by 3 bases, with 10 bases between them. The CDR3 DNA reads as TGTGCCAGCAGCGGAGAGAGGGACACTGAAGCTTTCTTT. Encoded protein: CASSGERDTEAFF.

V is TRBV7-2 and J is TRBJ2-7, with 9 bases aligning to TRBD2. Germline V gives CDR1 SGHTA, CDR2 FQGNSA. With 2 bases clipped from V and 4 bases from J, the junction kept 6 bases outside the gene matches. The CDR3 is 15 amino acids. CDR3 amino acids: CASSLSSLAGYEQYF. CDR3 DNA sequence: TGTGCCAGCAGCTTAAGTTCGCTAGCGGGGTACGAGCAGTACTTC.

V is TRBV6-4 and J is TRBJ1-1; D not resolved. The CDR3 runs 13 residues. The V gene lost 4 bases and the J gene lost 0 bases, with 6 bases spanning the gap. Germline V CDR1 and CDR2: MRHNA, SNTAGT. The CDR3 DNA reads as TGTGCCAGCAGTGCAACAATGAACACTGAAGCTTTCTTT. As protein: CASSATMNTEAFF.

The chain recombines TRBV7-2 with TRBJ2-7; 14 positions match TRBD2. The J segment lost 5 bases and the V segment lost 5 bases, leaving 11 bases of the junction unmatched. This CDR3 has 17 residues. CDR1 and CDR2 (germline): SGHTA, FQGNSA. The CDR3 loop reads CASSHGTSGGQFDEQYF. The CDR3 region has the DNA TGTGCCAGCAGCCACGGGACTAGCGGGGGACAGTTCGACGAGCAGTACTTC.

The chain links TRBV13 to TRBJ2-1, with TRBD2 identical over 10 bases. Germline CDR1 is PRHDT and CDR2 is FYEKMQ (reference sequence). Trimming cost V 5 bases and J 9 bases; bases outside gene matches: 13. The CDR3 extends over 16 amino acids. The CDR3 bases are TGTGCCAGCAGCGGTGGTAGCGGGAGGTCGATGGGTGAGCAGTTCTTC. Translated: CASSGGSGRSMGEQFF.

J is TRBJ1-3 and V is TRBV5-6; 8 nucleotides line up with TRBD1. J lost 4 bases, V lost 4 bases, and 4 bases had no gene match. The CDR3 extends over 14 amino acids. Germline values: CDR1 SGHDT, CDR2 YYEEEE. CDR3 coding DNA: TGTGCCAGCAGCATGGACAGGGTAGGAAACACCATATATTTT. This codes for CASSMDRVGNTIYF.

The J gene is TRBJ1-1, the V gene TRBV10-3; 7 bases match TRBD1. Germline CDR1 and CDR2: ENHRY and SYGVKD. J was trimmed by 7 bases and V by 2 bases; bases with no gene match: 7. The CDR3 covers 14 residues. The CDR3 is CAISEGTGVGEAFF. The CDR3 region has the DNA TGTGCCATCAGTGAGGGTACAGGGGTTGGTGAAGCTTTCTTT.

The chain carries TRBV15 and TRBJ1-6; the match to TRBD1 covers 10 bases. The CDR3 totals 20 residues. J lost 0 bases, V lost 0 bases, and 8 bases had no gene match. Germline values: CDR1 LNHNV, CDR2 YYDKDF (reference sequence). The CDR3 here is CATSRDIRTGGDSYNSPLHF. CDR3 DNA: TGTGCCACCAGCAGAGATATTCGGACAGGGGGTGACTCCTATAATTCACCCCTCCACTTT.

The genes are TRBV5-1 and TRBJ2-1; either TRBD1 or TRBD2 may fit D (6 bases each). The CDR3 extends over 13 amino acids. V was clipped by 5 bases and J by 8 bases, with 14 bases between them. CDR1 is SGHRS and CDR2 is YFSETQ in the germline V gene. The CDR3 coding sequence is TGCGCCAGCAGTAGGGGGGACGGCGATGAGCAGTTCTTC. Protein: CASSRGDGDEQFF.

This clone appeared a single time. The V gene is TRBV4-2, the J gene TRBJ2-5, with TRBD1 matching over 7 bases. Germline values: CDR1 LGHNA, CDR2 YNFKEQ. V shed 0 bases and J 5 bases; nucleotides not matched to a gene: 6. The CDR3 spans 15 residues. In DNA, the CDR3 is TGTGCCAGCAGCCAAGAAGGGACAGTTCAGGAGACCCAGTACTTC. It codes for CASSQEGTVQETQYF.

The genes are TRBV19 and TRBJ2-7; D might be TRBD1 or TRBD2, each matching 5 bases. The CDR3 spans 15 residues. The germline V gene has CDR1 LNHDA and CDR2 SQIVND (reference sequence). Trimming removed 5 bases from V and 7 bases from J, with 21 bases in between. This chain's CDR3 is CASSVNRDGSREQYF. As DNA, the CDR3 is TGTGCCAGTAGTGTGAACCGGGACGGCAGCCGTGAGCAGTACTTC.

V is TRBV18 and J is TRBJ1-4, with a weak D call TRBD1 (5 bases). Deletions cut 3 bases from V and 4 bases from J, with 9 bases between. The germline gives CDR1 KGHSH, CDR2 LQKENI. The CDR3 covers 14 residues. The CDR3 nucleotides are TGTGCCAGCTCACCGCAGGGTGGTAATGAAAAACTGTTTTTT. Translating gives CASSPQGGNEKLFF. The variable domain in full, completed from reference TRBV18 and TRBJ1-4, reads NAGVMQNPRHLVRRRGQEARLRCSPMKGHSHVYWYRQLPEEGLKFMVYLQKENIIDESGMPKERFSAEFPKEGPSILRIQQVVRGDSAAYFCASSPQGGNEKLFFGSGTQLSVL.

The rearrangement joins TRBV20-1 to TRBJ1-1, with D uncertain. V was pared by 3 bases and J by 8 bases, with 7 bases between. CDR1 is DFQATT and CDR2 is SNEGSKA in the germline V gene (reference sequence). The CDR3 has 10 residues. The CDR3 region is CSASGLEAFF. CDR3 coding DNA: TGCAGTGCTAGCGGGTTAGAAGCTTTCTTT.

This chain links TRBV28 with TRBJ1-5; D uncertain. Germline CDR1 is MDHEN and CDR2 is SYDVKM. The CDR3 length is 15 residues. The germline V and J ends were trimmed by 7 bases and 0 bases, with 13 bases remaining between them. CDR3 nucleotides: TGTGCCAGCATCCCGGGATTTAATAGCAATCAGCCCCAGCATTTT. Translated, it gives CASIPGFNSNQPQHF.